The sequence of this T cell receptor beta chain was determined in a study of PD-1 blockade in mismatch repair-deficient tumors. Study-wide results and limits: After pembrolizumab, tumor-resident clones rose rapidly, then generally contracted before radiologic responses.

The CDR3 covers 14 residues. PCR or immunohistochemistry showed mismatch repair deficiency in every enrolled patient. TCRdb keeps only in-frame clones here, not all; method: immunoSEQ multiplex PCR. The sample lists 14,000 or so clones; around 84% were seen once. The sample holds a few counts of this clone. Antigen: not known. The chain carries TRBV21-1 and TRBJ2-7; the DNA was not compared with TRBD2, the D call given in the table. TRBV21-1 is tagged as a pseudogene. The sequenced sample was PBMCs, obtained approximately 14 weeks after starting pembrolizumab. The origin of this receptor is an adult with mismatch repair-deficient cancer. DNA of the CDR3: TGTGCCAGAGAGGAGGACCTTGCGATCTACGAGCAGTACTTC. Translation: CAREEDLAIYEQYF.